The 11 T cell receptor beta chains below come from one sample, sequenced in a study of blood T cells in healthy people across ages. Primers used in a second PCR of about 7 to 12 cycles were a sample-barcoded 5' primer and a J-beta primer mix. TCRdb analysed the 5' RACE reads with MiXCR anew, one entry per CDR3 protein. The sample yields some 1.1 million distinct CDR3 sequences, 35% to 40% seen once. The source material was blood. These receptors were obtained from a man younger than 35 in good health.

This clonotype turned up a few times. The chain is built from TRBV27 and TRBJ2-1; D call uncertain. CDR1 and CDR2 from the germline V gene are MNHEY and SMNVEV (reference sequence). V gave up 3 bases and J gave up 0 bases, with 12 bases separating them. This CDR3 region has 16 residues. The DNA of the CDR3 is TGTGCCAGCAGTTTGGCGGTTCTTAGCTCCTACAATGAGCAGTTCTTC. Amino acids: CASSLAVLSSYNEQFF.

This clonotype has just a few counts. V usage is TRBV2 and J usage is TRBJ1-4; no clear D. Germline CDR1 reads SNHLY; CDR2 reads FYNNEI. The CDR3 sequence is 17 residues long. Trimming took 5 bases from V and 0 from J, leaving 16 bases between them. CDR3 coding DNA: TGTGCCAGCAGTCCCCGTGGGGTGTCCACAACTAATGAAAAACTGTTTTTT. As protein: CASSPRGVSTTNEKLFF.

This clonotype showed up just a few times. J is TRBJ2-3 and V is TRBV28; perhaps TRBD1 as D (5 bases). The germline V gene has CDR1 MDHEN and CDR2 SYDVKM. The CDR3 extends over 14 amino acids. The V end lost 8 bases, the J end lost 2 bases, and 14 bases lay between the germline ends. The CDR3 spells CASAAVTDTDTQYF. Written as DNA, the CDR3 is TGTGCCAGCGCCGCGGTGACAGACACAGATACGCAGTATTTT.

This chain uses TRBV4-3 with TRBJ1-1; D unresolved. V lost 6 bases, J lost 1 base, and 15 bases lay in between. Looked up from germline, CDR1 is LGHNA and CDR2 is YSLEER. CDR3 size: 15 residues. The CDR3: CASRRARTGNTEAFF. CDR3 DNA: TGCGCCAGCAGGCGCGCCCGGACCGGGAACACTGAAGCTTTCTTT.

In this sample, this clonotype turned up a few times. The CDR3 region is CAWSVQGADTQYF. Written as DNA, the CDR3 is TGTGCCTGGAGTGTACAGGGGGCGGATACGCAGTATTTT. This sequence joins TRBV30 and TRBJ2-3, with 9 bases aligning to TRBD1. V lost 0 bases, J lost 6 bases, and 1 base stayed unmatched. The CDR3 extends over 13 amino acids. The germline gives CDR1 GTSNPN, CDR2 SVGIG (reference sequence).

This clonotype was observed a few times. The chain uses TRBV29-1 and TRBJ1-5, with 8 bases fitting TRBD1. CDR1 and CDR2 (germline): SQVTM, ANQGSEA. The CDR3 totals 15 residues. Unmatched junction bases numbered 8, after V lost 7 bases and J lost 0 bases. In DNA, the CDR3 is TGCAGCGCTCTTACAGGGGGAACTAGCAATCAGCCCCAGCATTTT. Encoded protein: CSALTGGTSNQPQHF.

The chain recombines TRBV9 with TRBJ2-7, with 10 bases aligning to TRBD2. In germline, CDR1 is SGDLS, CDR2 YYNGEE. The CDR3 consists of 15 residues. The J segment lost 7 bases and the V segment lost 0 bases, leaving 7 bases of the junction unmatched. CDR3 coding DNA: TGTGCCAGCAGCGTAGCAAGCGGGGGGGTGCTTGAGCAGTACTTC. Its protein is CASSVASGGVLEQYF. The full variable domain, with the rest looked up from reference TRBV9 and TRBJ2-7, is DSGVTQTPKHLITATGQRVTLRCSPRSGDLSVYWYQQSLDQGLQFLIQYYNGEERAKGNILERFSAQQFPDLHSELNLSSLELGDSALYFCASSVASGGVLEQYFGPGTRLTVT.

The chain is built from TRBV9 and TRBJ2-1; the D is unclear. Germline-derived CDR1 and CDR2 are SGDLS and YYNGEE. The CDR3 is made up of 18 amino acids. V was cut by 1 base and J by 5 bases, with 22 bases left in between. The CDR3 loop reads CASSVSVRPNRVNNEQFF. The DNA for the CDR3 is TGTGCCAGCAGCGTATCCGTCAGACCGAACAGAGTAAACAATGAGCAGTTCTTC. Full variable domain (rest looked up from reference TRBV9 and TRBJ2-1): DSGVTQTPKHLITATGQRVTLRCSPRSGDLSVYWYQQSLDQGLQFLIQYYNGEERAKGNILERFSAQQFPDLHSELNLSSLELGDSALYFCASSVSVRPNRVNNEQFFGPGTRLTVL.

This chain uses TRBV9 with TRBJ1-5; no clear D. The CDR3 is made up of 14 amino acids. The germline CDR1 and CDR2 sequences are SGDLS and YYNGEE. V lost 2 bases to trimming and J lost 7 bases, with 13 bases between them. CDR3 residues: CASSVGGNGQPQHF. Written as DNA, the CDR3 is TGTGCCAGCAGCGTGGGAGGGAACGGCCAGCCCCAGCATTTT.

The chain uses TRBV29-1 and TRBJ2-7, with 8 bases matching TRBD1. TRBJ2-5 explains the end of the DNA better; the J call may be wrong. CDR1 SQVTM and CDR2 ANQGSEA come from the germline V gene. This CDR3 has 13 amino acids. CDR3 region: CSVVQGAGETQYF. CDR3 in DNA: TGCAGCGTTGTGCAGGGGGCAGGAGAGACCCAGTACTTC.

The V call is TRBV20-1, the J call TRBJ2-7; 8 bases line up with TRBD2. The DNA end lines up better with TRBJ2-5; the J call may be wrong. The CDR3 loop spans 15 amino acids. Germline V gives CDR1 DFQATT, CDR2 SNEGSKA (reference sequence). CDR3 protein: CSARDPGGAMQTQYF. The CDR3 DNA reads as TGCAGTGCTAGAGATCCCGGGGGGGCTATGCAGACCCAGTACTTC.